What follows are 14 T cell receptor beta chains derived from one specimen sequenced in a study of blood T cell repertoires in COVID-19. Data came from immunoSEQ multiplex PCR; TCRdb stores just in-frame clones and leaves some out. This table holds about 240,000 clones, more than 75% found once. Sequencing was done on a sample of peripheral blood. The receptors stem from a woman aged 55 to 70 with active or convalescent COVID-19.

The gene calls are TRBV5-1 and TRBJ2-7, with TRBD2 matching over 7 bases. Germline values: CDR1 SGHRS, CDR2 YFSETQ. The CDR3 length is 18 residues. V shed 0 bases and J 4 bases; nucleotides not matched to a gene: 16. The DNA of the CDR3 is TGCGCCAGCAGCTTGGTTTCTTCGGGGGGAGGGGCCGAATACGAGCAGTACTTC. Residues: CASSLVSSGGGAEYEQYF.

The chain has TRBV7-2 and TRBJ1-2; 7 positions agree with TRBD1. Looked up from germline, CDR1 is SGHTA and CDR2 is FQGNSA. V shed 5 bases and J 2 bases; nucleotides not matched to a gene: 8. The CDR3 sequence is 15 residues long. The CDR3 here is CASSPHRGRNYGYTF. The CDR3 DNA reads TGTGCCAGCAGCCCCCACAGGGGCCGCAACTATGGCTACACCTTC.

This chain joins TRBV10-1 and TRBJ2-1; 11 positions match TRBD2. This CDR3 comprises 16 residues. The trim removed 5 bases at V and 4 bases at J, leaving 7 bases unmatched. The germline gives CDR1 WNHNN, CDR2 SYGVQD (reference sequence). Here the CDR3 reads CASSPAGTSGYNEQFF. The CDR3 DNA is TGCGCCAGCAGTCCTGCCGGGACTAGCGGATACAATGAGCAGTTCTTC.

This clone was seen more than once but under ten times. The rearrangement links TRBV10-2 to TRBJ1-2; a weak D match, TRBD1 (5 bases). V lost 10 bases to trimming and J lost 2 bases, with 23 bases between them. The germline CDR1 and CDR2 sequences are WSHSY and SAAADI. The CDR3 covers 16 residues. The CDR3 protein is CATRVGGGGNNYGYTF. The CDR3 DNA sequence: TGCGCCACCCGAGTAGGAGGTGGGGGGAACAACTATGGCTACACCTTC.

This chain joins TRBV7-2 and TRBJ2-3; 14 bases agree with TRBD2. CDR3 length: 18 amino acids. The V and J ends lost 4 bases and 3 bases, in that order; junction bases with no gene match: 9. CDR1 and CDR2 (germline): SGHTA, FQGNSA. The CDR3 reads CASSSRLAGGPVTDTQYF. CDR3 nucleotide sequence: TGTGCCAGCAGCTCCCGACTAGCGGGGGGGCCAGTGACAGATACGCAGTATTTT.

A word on this clone: Other nucleotide sequences from this sample produce the same CDR3. The chain employs TRBV3-1 (or the pseudogene TRBV3-2) and TRBJ2-3, with 7 positions matching TRBD2. The CDR3 runs to 15 residues. The V segment lost 1 base and the J segment 1 base; nucleotides outside the gene matches: 2. Germline CDR1 LGHDT, CDR2 YNNKEL (reference sequence). DNA of the CDR3: TGTGCCAGCAGCCAAGTGGGGGGGGGCACAGATACGCAGTATTTT. It is translated as CASSQVGGGTDTQYF.

This sequence joins TRBV3-1 (or the pseudogene TRBV3-2) and TRBJ1-1, with 7 nucleotides matching TRBD1. The CDR3 loop spans 16 amino acids. After removal of 1 base from V and 7 bases from J, the junction contained 12 bases not matched to a gene. The germline CDR1 and CDR2 sequences are LGHDT and YNNKEL (reference sequence). In DNA form, the CDR3 reads TGTGCCAGCAGCCAAGGGGGACCCCAGGGGGTAGGTGAAGCTTTCTTT. It yields the protein CASSQGGPQGVGEAFF.

This clone appeared many times. Here the CDR3 DNA reads TGTGCCAGCAGTCAGGGTGGTAGGTCTGGAAACACCATATATTTT. This gives the protein CASSQGGRSGNTIYF. This rearrangement joins TRBV28 to TRBJ1-3, with D possibly matching TRBD1 (5 bases). Germline V gene sequence: CDR1 MDHEN, CDR2 SYDVKM. Trimming removed 5 bases from V and 1 base from J, with 12 bases in between. The CDR3 is 15 residues long. Full variable domain (outside the CDR3, taken from reference TRBV28 and TRBJ1-3): DVKVTQSSRYLVKRTGEKVFLECVQDMDHENMFWYRQDPGLGLRLIYFSYDVKMKEKGDIPEGYSVSREKKERFSLILESASTNQTSMYLCASSQGGRSGNTIYFGEGSWLTVV.

The CDR3 spells CASSQDHTGRNTIYF. The CDR3 DNA reads as TGCGCCAGCAGCCAAGATCATACAGGGAGAAACACCATATATTTT. V usage is TRBV4-1 and J usage is TRBJ1-3; D is perhaps TRBD1 (6 bases). V lost 0 bases to trimming and J lost 5 bases, with 11 bases between them. This CDR3 has 15 residues. Germline CDR1 is MGHRA and CDR2 is YSYEKL.

The chain uses TRBV30 and TRBJ1-2; no clear D. The V and J ends lost 1 base and 5 bases respectively, with 8 bases between them. Germline V gene data show CDR1 as GTSNPN and CDR2 as SVGIG (reference sequence). The CDR3 contains 12 residues. CDR3 DNA sequence: TGTGCCTGGAGTGACAGTAGATATGGCTACACCTTC. It is translated as CAWSDSRYGYTF.

The chain is built from TRBV12-3 or TRBV12-4 and TRBJ2-5; D unresolved. The CDR3 runs 12 residues. The ends were cut back, 4 bases at V and 4 bases at J, with 7 bases in the middle. CDR3 sequence: CASSYNRETQYF. The DNA for the CDR3 is TGTGCCAGCAGTTATAATCGAGAGACCCAGTACTTC.

The rearrangement uses TRBV7-8 and TRBJ1-1, with 11 bases aligning to TRBD1. CDR3 length: 15 amino acids. With 5 bases clipped from V and 10 bases from J, the junction kept 12 bases outside the gene matches. Germline V gene lookup returns CDR1 SGHVS and CDR2 FQNEAQ. The CDR3 sequence: CASSLRARDRGIAFF. Written as DNA, the CDR3 is TGTGCCAGCAGCCTCAGGGCTCGGGACAGGGGGATAGCTTTCTTT.

This chain uses TRBV25-1 with TRBJ1-2, with a weak D call TRBD1 (5 bases). Germline values: CDR1 MGHDK, CDR2 SYGVNS. This CDR3 is 14 amino acids long. The V and J ends lost 8 bases and 6 bases respectively, with 19 bases between them. This CDR3 is CASLPTGTAHGYTF. The CDR3 DNA reads as TGTGCCAGCTTGCCAACCGGGACTGCCCATGGCTACACCTTC.

The table lists this clone with a few counts. The chain links TRBV3-1 (or the pseudogene TRBV3-2) to TRBJ1-2, with 7 positions matching TRBD1. Germline CDR1 and CDR2: LGHDT and YNNKEL (reference sequence). V shed 4 bases and J 7 bases; nucleotides not matched to a gene: 9. CDR3 length equals 14 residues. The CDR3 reads CASSLRQGVGGYTF. The DNA of the CDR3 is TGTGCCAGCAGCCTGCGACAGGGCGTCGGTGGCTACACCTTC.